This TCR beta chain was retrieved from a study of cytomegalovirus exposure and HLA in healthy donors. Amplification used 60 Vbeta primers and 13 Jbeta primers. Sequencing used immunoSEQ multiplex PCR; TCRdb keeps in-frame clones, though not all of them. The sample holds about 140,000 clones; 60% to 80% are singletons and the top ten take roughly 1%. Material: PBMCs. This sequence was found in a man aged 18-30 years in good health and CMV-seronegative.

For the CDR3, the DNA is TGTGCCAGCAGCTCCTCGGAGGGGATGAACACTGAAGCTTTCTTT. Translation gives CASSSSEGMNTEAFF. The chain combines TRBV5-4 with TRBJ1-1; TRBD1 is a possible D gene (5 bases). Germline V gene lookup returns CDR1 SGHNT and CDR2 YYREEE (reference sequence). Trimming removed 3 bases at V and 0 bases at J, with 12 bases between. The CDR3 is 15 amino acids. Supplemented by reference TRBV5-4 and TRBJ1-1, the full variable domain reads ETGVTQSPTHLIKTRGQQVTLRCSSQSGHNTVSWYQQALGQGPQFIFQYYREEENGRGNFPPRFSGLQFPNYSSELNVNALELDDSALYLCASSSSEGMNTEAFFGQGTRLTVV.